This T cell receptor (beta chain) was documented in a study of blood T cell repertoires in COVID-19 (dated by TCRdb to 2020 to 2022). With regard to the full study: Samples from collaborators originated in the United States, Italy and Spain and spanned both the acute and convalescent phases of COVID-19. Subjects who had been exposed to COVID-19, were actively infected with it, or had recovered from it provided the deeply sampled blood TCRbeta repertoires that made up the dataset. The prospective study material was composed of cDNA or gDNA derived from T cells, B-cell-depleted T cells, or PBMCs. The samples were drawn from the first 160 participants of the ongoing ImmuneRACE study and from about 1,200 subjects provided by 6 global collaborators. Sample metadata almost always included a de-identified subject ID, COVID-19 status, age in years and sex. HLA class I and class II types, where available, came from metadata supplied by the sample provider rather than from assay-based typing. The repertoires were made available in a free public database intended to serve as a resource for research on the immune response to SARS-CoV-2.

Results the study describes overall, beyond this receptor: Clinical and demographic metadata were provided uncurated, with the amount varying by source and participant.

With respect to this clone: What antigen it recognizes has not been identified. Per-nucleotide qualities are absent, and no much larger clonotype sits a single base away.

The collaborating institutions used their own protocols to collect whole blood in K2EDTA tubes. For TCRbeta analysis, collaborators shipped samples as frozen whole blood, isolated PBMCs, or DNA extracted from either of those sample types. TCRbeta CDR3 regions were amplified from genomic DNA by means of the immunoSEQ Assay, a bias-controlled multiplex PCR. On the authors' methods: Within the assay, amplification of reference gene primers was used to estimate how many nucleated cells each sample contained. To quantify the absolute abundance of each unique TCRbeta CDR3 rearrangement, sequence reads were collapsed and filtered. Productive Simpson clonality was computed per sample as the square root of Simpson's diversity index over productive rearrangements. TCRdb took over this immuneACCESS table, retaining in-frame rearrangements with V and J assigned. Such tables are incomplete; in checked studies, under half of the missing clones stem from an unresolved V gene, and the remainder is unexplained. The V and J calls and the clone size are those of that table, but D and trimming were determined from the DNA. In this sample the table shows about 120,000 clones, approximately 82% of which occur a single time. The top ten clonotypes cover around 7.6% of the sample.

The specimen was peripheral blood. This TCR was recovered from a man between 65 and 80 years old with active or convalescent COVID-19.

The base sequence is TGTGCCAGCAGACCCGGGACTAGCGGGGTTCAAGAGACCCAGTACTTC. Its translation reads: CASRPGTSGVQETQYF. The sequence joins TRBV11-3 to TRBJ2-5, with 13 junctional bases fitting TRBD2. The CDR3 numbers 16 residues from cysteine through phenylalanine. Just CDR3 DNA is preserved here, 48 bases in frame from base 1. V is cut back by 6 bases and J by 2 bases, with 6 bases in the junction unmatched. For CDR1 and CDR2, the germline V gene lists SGHNT and YENEEA.